This T cell receptor beta chain was obtained from a study of blood T cells in healthy people across ages. Germline values: CDR1 SGHNT, CDR2 YENEEA. The CDR3 extends over 16 amino acids. Trimming pared 3 bases from V and 1 base from J, leaving 13 bases between. The second PCR ran about 6 to 11 cycles with a sample-barcoded 5' primer and J-beta primers. The template-switch adaptor was a 5' adaptor with 12 random nucleotides. It tagged each cDNA molecule. In TCRdb, the 5' RACE reads were re-called with MiXCR into one record per CDR3 protein. The repertoire holds 850,000 to 1,000,000 distinct CDR3 sequences, around 54% seen once, with over 20% in the top ten.

The sequence derives from a woman aged 55-70 years in good health. Sequencing was done on a sample of blood. The rearrangement links TRBV11-3 to TRBJ2-1; no definite D call. The CDR3 is CASSLDGEKSYNEQFF. The CDR3 DNA reads TGTGCCAGCAGCTTGGACGGAGAGAAATCCTACAATGAGCAGTTCTTC. Variable domain in full (rest from reference TRBV11-3 and TRBJ2-1): EAGVVQSPRYKIIEKKQPVAFWCNPISGHNTLYWYLQNLGQGPELLIRYENEEAVDDSQLPKDRFSAERLKGVDSTLKIQPAELGDSAVYLCASSLDGEKSYNEQFFGPGTRLTVL.